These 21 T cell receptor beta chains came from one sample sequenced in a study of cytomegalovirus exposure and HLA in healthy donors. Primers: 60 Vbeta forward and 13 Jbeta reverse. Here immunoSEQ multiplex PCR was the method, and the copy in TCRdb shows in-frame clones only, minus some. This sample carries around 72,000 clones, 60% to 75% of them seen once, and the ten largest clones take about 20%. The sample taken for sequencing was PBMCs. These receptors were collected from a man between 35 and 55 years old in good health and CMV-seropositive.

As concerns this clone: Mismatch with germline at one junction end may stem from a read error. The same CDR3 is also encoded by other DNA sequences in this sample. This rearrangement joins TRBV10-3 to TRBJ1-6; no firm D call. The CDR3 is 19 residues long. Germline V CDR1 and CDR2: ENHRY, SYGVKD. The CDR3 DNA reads TGTGCCATCAGAGACCCAGCAACGGAGAAGAGCTCCTATAATTCCCCCCTCCACTTT. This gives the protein CAIRDPATEKSSYNSPLHF.

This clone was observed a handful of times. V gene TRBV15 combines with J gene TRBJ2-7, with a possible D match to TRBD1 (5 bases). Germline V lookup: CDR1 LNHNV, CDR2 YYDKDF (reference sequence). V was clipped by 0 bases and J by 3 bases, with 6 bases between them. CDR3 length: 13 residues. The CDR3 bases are TGTGCCACCAGCAGAGATAGGGGCTACGAGCAGTACTTC. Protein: CATSRDRGYEQYF.

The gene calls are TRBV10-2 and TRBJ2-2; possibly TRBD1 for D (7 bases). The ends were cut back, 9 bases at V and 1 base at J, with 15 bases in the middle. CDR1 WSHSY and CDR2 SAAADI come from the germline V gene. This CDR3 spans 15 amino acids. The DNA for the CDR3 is TGCGCCAGGGAGGGGACAGTCCTGAACACCGGGGAGCTGTTTTTT. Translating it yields CAREGTVLNTGELFF.

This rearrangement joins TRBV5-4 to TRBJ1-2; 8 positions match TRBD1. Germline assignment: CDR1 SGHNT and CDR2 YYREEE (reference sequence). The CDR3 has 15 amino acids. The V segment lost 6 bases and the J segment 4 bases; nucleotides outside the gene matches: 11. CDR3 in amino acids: CASTKGDRSFYGYTF. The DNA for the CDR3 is TGTGCCAGCACTAAGGGGGACAGGAGTTTCTATGGCTACACCTTC.

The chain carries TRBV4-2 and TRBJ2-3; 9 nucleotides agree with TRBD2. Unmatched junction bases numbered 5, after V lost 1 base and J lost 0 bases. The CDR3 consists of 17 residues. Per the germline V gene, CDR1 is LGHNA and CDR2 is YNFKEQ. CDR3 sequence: CASSQVVAGGSTDTQYF. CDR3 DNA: TGTGCCAGCAGCCAAGTCGTGGCGGGGGGGAGCACAGATACGCAGTATTTT.

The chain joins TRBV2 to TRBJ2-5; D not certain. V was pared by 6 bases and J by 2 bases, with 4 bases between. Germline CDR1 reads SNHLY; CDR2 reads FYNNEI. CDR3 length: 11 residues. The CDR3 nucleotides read TGTGCCAGCAGATATCAAGAGACCCAGTACTTC. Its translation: CASRYQETQYF. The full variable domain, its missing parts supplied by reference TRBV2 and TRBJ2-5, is EPEVTQTPSHQVTQMGQEVILRCVPISNHLYFYWYRQILGQKVEFLVSFYNNEISEKSEIFDDQFSVERPDGSNFTLKIRSTKLEDSAMYFCASRYQETQYFGPGTRLLVL.

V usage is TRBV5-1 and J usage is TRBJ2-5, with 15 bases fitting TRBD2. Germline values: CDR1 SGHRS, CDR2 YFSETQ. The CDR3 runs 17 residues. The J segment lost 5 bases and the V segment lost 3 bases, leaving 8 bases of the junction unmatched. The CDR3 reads CASSSGLAGGGMETQYF. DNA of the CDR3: TGCGCCAGCAGCTCGGGACTAGCGGGGGGCGGGATGGAGACCCAGTACTTC. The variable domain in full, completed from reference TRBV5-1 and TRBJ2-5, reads KAGVTQTPRYLIKTRGQQVTLSCSPISGHRSVSWYQQTPGQGLQFLFEYFSETQRNKGNFPGRFSGRQFSNSRSEMNVSTLELGDSALYLCASSSGLAGGGMETQYFGPGTRLLVL.

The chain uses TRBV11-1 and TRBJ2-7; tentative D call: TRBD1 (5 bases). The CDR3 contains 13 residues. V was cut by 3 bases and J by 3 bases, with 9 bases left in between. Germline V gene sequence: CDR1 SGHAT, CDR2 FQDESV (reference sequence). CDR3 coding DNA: TGTGCCAGCAGCTTTGTCCAGGGCTACGAGCAGTACTTC. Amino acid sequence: CASSFVQGYEQYF.

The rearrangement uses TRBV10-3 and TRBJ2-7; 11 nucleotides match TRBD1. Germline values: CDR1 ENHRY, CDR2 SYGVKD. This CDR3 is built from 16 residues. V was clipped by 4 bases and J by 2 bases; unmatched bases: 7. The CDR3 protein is CAISGTPGQGAYEQYF. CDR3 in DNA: TGTGCCATCAGTGGGACTCCGGGACAGGGGGCCTACGAGCAGTACTTC.

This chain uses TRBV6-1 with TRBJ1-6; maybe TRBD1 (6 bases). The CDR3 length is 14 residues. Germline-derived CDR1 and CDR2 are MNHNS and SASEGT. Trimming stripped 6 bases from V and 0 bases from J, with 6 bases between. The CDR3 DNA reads TGTGCCAGCAGGACAGGCTCCTATAATTCACCCCTCCACTTT. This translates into CASRTGSYNSPLHF.

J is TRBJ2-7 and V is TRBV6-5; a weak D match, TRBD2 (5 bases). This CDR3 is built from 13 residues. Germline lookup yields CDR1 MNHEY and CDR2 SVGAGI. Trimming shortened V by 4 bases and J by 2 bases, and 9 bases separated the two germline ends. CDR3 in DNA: TGTGCCAGCAGTTCCGGGGTTACCTACGAGCAGTACTTC. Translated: CASSSGVTYEQYF.

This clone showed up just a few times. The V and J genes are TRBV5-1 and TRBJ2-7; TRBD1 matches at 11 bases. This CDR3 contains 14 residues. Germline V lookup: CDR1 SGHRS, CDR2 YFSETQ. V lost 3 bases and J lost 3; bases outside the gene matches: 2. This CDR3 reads CASSSGTGGYEQYF. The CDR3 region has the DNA TGCGCCAGCAGCTCAGGGACAGGGGGCTACGAGCAGTACTTC.

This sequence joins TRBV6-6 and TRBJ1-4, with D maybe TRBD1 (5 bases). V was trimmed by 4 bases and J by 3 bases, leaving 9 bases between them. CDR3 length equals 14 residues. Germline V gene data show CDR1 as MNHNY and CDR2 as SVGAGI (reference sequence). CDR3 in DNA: TGTGCCAGCAGTTTACGACAGTCTAATGAAAAACTGTTTTTT. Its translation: CASSLRQSNEKLFF.

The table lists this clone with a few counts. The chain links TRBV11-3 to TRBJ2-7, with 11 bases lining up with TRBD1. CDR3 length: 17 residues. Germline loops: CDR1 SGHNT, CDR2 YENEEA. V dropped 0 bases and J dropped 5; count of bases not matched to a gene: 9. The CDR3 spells CASSLDWDRGSSDEQYF. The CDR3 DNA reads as TGTGCCAGCAGCTTAGATTGGGACAGGGGGAGCTCGGACGAGCAGTACTTC.

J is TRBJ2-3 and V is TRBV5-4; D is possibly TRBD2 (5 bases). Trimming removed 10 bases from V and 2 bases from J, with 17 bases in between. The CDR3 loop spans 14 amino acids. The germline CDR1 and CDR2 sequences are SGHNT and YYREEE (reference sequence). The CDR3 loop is CALSVGEHTDTQYF. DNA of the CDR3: TGTGCCCTCAGCGTCGGGGAACACACAGATACGCAGTATTTT.

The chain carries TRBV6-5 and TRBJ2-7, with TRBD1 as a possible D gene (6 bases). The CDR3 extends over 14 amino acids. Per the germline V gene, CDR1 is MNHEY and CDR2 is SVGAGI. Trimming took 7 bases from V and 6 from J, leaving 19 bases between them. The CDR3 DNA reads TGTGCCAGCAAAGGGGGTGGGCAGACCGTCGAGCAGTACTTC. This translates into CASKGGGQTVEQYF.

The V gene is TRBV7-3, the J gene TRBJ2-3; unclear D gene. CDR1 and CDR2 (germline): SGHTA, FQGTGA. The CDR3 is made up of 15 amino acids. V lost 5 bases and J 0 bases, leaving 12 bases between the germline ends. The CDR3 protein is CASSQMISSTDTQYF. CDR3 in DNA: TGTGCCAGCAGCCAGATGATATCTAGCACAGATACGCAGTATTTT. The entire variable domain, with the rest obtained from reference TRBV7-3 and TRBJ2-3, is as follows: GAGVSQTPSNKVTEKGKYVELRCDPISGHTALYWYRQSLGQGPEFLIYFQGTGAADDSGLPNDRFFAVRPEGSVSTLKIQRTERGDSAVYLCASSQMISSTDTQYFGPGTRLTVL.

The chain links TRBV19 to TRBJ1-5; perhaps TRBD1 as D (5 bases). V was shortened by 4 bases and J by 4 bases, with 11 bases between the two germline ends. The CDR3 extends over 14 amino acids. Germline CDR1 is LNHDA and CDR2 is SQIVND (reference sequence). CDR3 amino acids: CASSSGTLNQPQHF. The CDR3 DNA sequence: TGTGCCAGTAGTAGCGGGACGCTTAATCAGCCCCAGCATTTT.

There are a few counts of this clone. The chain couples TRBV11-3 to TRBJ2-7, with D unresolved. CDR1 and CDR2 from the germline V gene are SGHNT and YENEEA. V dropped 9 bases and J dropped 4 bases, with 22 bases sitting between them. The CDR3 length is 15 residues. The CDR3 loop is CASCHKQKAAYEQYF. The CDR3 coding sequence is TGTGCCAGTTGTCACAAGCAGAAGGCGGCATACGAGCAGTACTTC.

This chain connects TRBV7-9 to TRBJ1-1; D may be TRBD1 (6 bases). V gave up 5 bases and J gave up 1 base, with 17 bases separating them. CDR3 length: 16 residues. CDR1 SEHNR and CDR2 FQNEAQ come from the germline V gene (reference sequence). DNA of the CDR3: TGTGCCAGCAGCAACCTCAGGGGAGAAAGGAACACTGAAGCTTTCTTT. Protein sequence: CASSNLRGERNTEAFF.

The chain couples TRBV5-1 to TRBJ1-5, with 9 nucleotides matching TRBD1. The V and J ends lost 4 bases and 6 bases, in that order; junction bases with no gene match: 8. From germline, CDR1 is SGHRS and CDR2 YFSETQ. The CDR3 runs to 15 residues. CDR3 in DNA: TGCGCCAGCAGCGTAACGGGACAGGGAACTCAGCCCCAGCATTTT. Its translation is CASSVTGQGTQPQHF.